This is a list of T cell receptor beta chains from one sample in a study of cytomegalovirus exposure and HLA in healthy donors. Assay used: immunoSEQ multiplex PCR; TCRdb lists only in-frame clones, some missing. The profile covers 200,000 or so clones, with roughly nine tenths appearing a single time and about 0.23% taken by the ten largest. The sample comprised PBMCs. The source of these receptors is a girl under three years old in good health and CMV-seronegative. The CDR3 runs from the conserved cysteine through the conserved F or W. The D gene is left open where the match is weak. Where a row states a size, it is once, few, many or the class of an expanded clone; other rows omit it.

TRBV6-1	TRBJ2-7	-	once	TGTGCCAGCAGTCCTCCCTCCTACGAGCAGTACTTC	CASSPPSYEQYF
TRBV6-1	TRBJ1-4	TRBD1	-	TGTGCCAGCAGTATAAGACAGGGGAATAATGAAAAACTGTTTTTT	CASSIRQGNNEKLFF
TRBV19	TRBJ1-2	TRBD1	-	TGTGCCAGTAGAACGACGGACAGGGGTCAGGGCTACACCTTC	CASRTTDRGQGYTF
TRBV5-4	TRBJ2-1	TRBD1	once	TGTGCCAGCAGCGCTGGACAGGGGAATTTGGATGAGCAGTTCTTC	CASSAGQGNLDEQFF
TRBV7-9	TRBJ2-1	TRBD2	-	TGTGCCAGCAGCCGTACCGGGACTAGCGGGTCATATGAGCAGTTCTTC	CASSRTGTSGSYEQFF
TRBV29-1	TRBJ1-2	-	-	TGCAGCGTTGTGGACACTGCTTTCGGCTACACCTTC	CSVVDTAFGYTF
TRBV19	TRBJ2-3	-	-	TGTGCCAGTAGTATAAGCCCGGGTGTGGATACGCAGTATTTT	CASSISPGVDTQYF
TRBV11-3	TRBJ2-5	TRBD2	few	TGTGCCAGCAGCTTGGGACTAGCGGAGACCCAGTACTTC	CASSLGLAETQYF
TRBV4-1	TRBJ2-7	TRBD1	-	TGCGCCAGCAGCCAAGATCGAGGGACAGGGTGGTACGAGCAGTACTTC	CASSQDRGTGWYEQYF
TRBV2	TRBJ2-4	TRBD2	-	TGTGCCAGCAGTGGATTTAGCGGGATAGCCAAAAACATTCAGTACTTC	CASSGFSGIAKNIQYF
TRBV6-1	TRBJ2-7	-	-	TGTGCCAGCAGTGAGGGGGCCATATACGAGCAGTACTTC	CASSEGAIYEQYF
TRBV16	TRBJ2-1	TRBD1	-	TGTGCCAGCAGCCAAGGACGGGGCAGGGGGACGAACAATGAGCAGTTCTTC	CASSQGRGRGTNNEQFF
TRBV18	TRBJ2-7	TRBD2	-	TGTGCCAGCTCCCCTGCTCTCGGGAGGGACGAGCAGTACTTC	CASSPALGRDEQYF
TRBV6-5	TRBJ2-3	TRBD2	-	TGTGCCAGCAGGCCGGGGGGGAGCACAGATACGCAGTATTTT	CASRPGGSTDTQYF
TRBV5-1	TRBJ1-1	TRBD1	-	TGCGCCAGCAGCTCCGGACAGGGCCACATGAACACTGAAGCTTTCTTT	CASSSGQGHMNTEAFF
TRBV10-3	TRBJ2-5	TRBD1	-	TGTGCCATCAGCCCCACCGCCCGGACAGGGGGCGTGGAGACCCAGTACTTC	CAISPTARTGGVETQYF
TRBV30	TRBJ2-7	-	-	TGTGCCTGGAGTCTGAGTTTGCGTCCCGGGACAACCGAGCAGTACTTC	CAWSLSLRPGTTEQYF
TRBV5-1	TRBJ2-1	TRBD2	few	TGCGCCAGCACGACTAGCGGGTACAATGAGCAGTTCTTC	CASTTSGYNEQFF
TRBV9	TRBJ2-2	TRBD2	-	TGTGCCAGCAGCGTAGCTAGCGGGGCCCACACCGGGGAGCTGTTTTTT	CASSVASGAHTGELFF
TRBV4-1	TRBJ1-4	-	-	TGCGCCAGCAGCCAAGATGGGGGCAGTAATGAAAAACTGTTTTTT	CASSQDGGSNEKLFF